The 3 T cell receptor beta chains presented below share a single source sample, sequenced in a study of OX40 agonist ivuxolimab in advanced cancers. Repertoires were generated with immunoSEQ multiplex PCR, while TCRdb's copy carries only in-frame clones and drops some. The repertoire includes about 16,000 clones, approximately 92% of them detected once, and approximately 30% sits in the top ten. The source was CD4+ or CD8+ T cells sorted from blood, collected in a trial of the OX40 agonist ivuxolimab. These receptor sequences come from an adult with an advanced solid tumor such as melanoma, head and neck, liver or kidney cancer.

V is TRBV6-4 and J is TRBJ1-1; no clear D gene. The V gene lost 0 bases and the J gene lost 1 base, with 9 bases spanning the gap. Germline-derived CDR1 and CDR2 are MRHNA and SNTAGT. The CDR3 has 15 amino acids. As DNA, the CDR3 is TGTGCCAGCAGTGACTCCCCCGGCGGGAACACTGAAGCTTTCTTT. Its protein product is CASSDSPGGNTEAFF.

This chain uses TRBV11-3 with TRBJ2-7; 12 nucleotides line up with TRBD2. This CDR3 region has 16 residues. The junction had 9 bases not matched to a gene; V was cut back by 5 bases and J by 4 bases. Germline loops: CDR1 SGHNT, CDR2 YENEEA. The CDR3 sequence is CASSRPGLAGLYEQYF. CDR3 DNA sequence: TGTGCCAGCAGCCGACCAGGACTAGCGGGACTATACGAGCAGTACTTC.

The V and J genes are TRBV11-3 and TRBJ2-5; 7 bases are shared with TRBD2. The CDR3 is made up of 18 amino acids. The germline V gene encodes CDR1 SGHNT and CDR2 YENEEA. V trimming: 3 bases; J trimming: 3 bases; junction bases outside the gene matches: 16. The DNA of the CDR3 is TGTGCCAGCAGCTTGGGCCATGAGGTGGGAGGGGAAAAAGAGACCCAGTACTTC. The encoded protein is CASSLGHEVGGEKETQYF.